Described below is a single T cell receptor beta chain sequence and its context. This sample is drawn from a study of CD8 T cells in Susac syndrome. Germline V gene data show CDR1 as DFQATT and CDR2 as SNEGSKA (reference sequence). The CDR3 has 13 amino acids. The V end lost 1 base, the J end lost 1 base, and 7 bases lay between the germline ends. Random hexamers were used to reverse transcribe 0.5 to 1 ug of RNA. TCRdb reprocessed the immunoSEQ multiplex PCR reads via MiXCR and lists one record per CDR3 protein. The sample lists 95,000 to 150,000 distinct CDR3 sequences, around 94% occurring once. This chain connects TRBV20-1 to TRBJ1-2; D unresolved. Sequenced: CD8+ T cells from PBMCs. This TCR was sampled from a human donor with Susac syndrome. The chain's CDR3 is CSARGQLNYGYTF. The DNA of the CDR3 is TGCAGTGCTAGAGGGCAGCTTAACTATGGCTACACCTTC.